A selection of T cell receptor beta chains follows, all from one sample in a study of T cell responses to AZD1222 COVID-19 vaccine. Libraries were prepared by immunoSEQ multiplex PCR; TCRdb keeps only in-frame clonotypes and omits some of them. The sample contains roughly 150,000 clones, 88% of which appear only once. The sequenced sample was peripheral blood, obtained on day 0 of AZD1222 vaccination. Receptor source: an adult in good health. CDR3s include the opening cysteine and the closing phenylalanine or tryptophan. The order of the fields is V gene, D gene, CDR3 length, clone size, J gene, CDR3 protein, CDR3 DNA. D genes are given only for firm matches. A clone size is listed for some rows: how often the clone was seen (once, few, many), or a class if it is expanded.

TRBV9	TRBD2	17	-	TRBJ2-2	CASSASGPKPNTGELFF	TGTGCCAGCAGCGCTAGCGGGCCGAAACCGAACACCGGGGAGCTGTTTTTT
TRBV3-1/TRBV3-2	-	12	few	TRBJ1-2	CASSQEGYGYTF	TGTGCCAGCAGCCAAGAGGGCTATGGCTACACCTTC
TRBV5-4	-	14	-	TRBJ2-3	CASSLGGSTDTQYF	TGTGCCAGCAGCTTAGGGGGAAGCACAGATACGCAGTATTTT
TRBV5-1	TRBD1	13	-	TRBJ1-1	CASSVQGYTEAFF	TGCGCCAGCAGCGTACAGGGGTACACTGAAGCTTTCTTT
TRBV25-1	TRBD2	14	-	TRBJ2-7	CASRVAGGLYEQYF	TGTGCCAGCCGAGTAGCGGGAGGGCTATACGAGCAGTACTTC
TRBV27	-	13	-	TRBJ1-1	CASSLSGTTEAFF	TGTGCCAGCAGTTTATCAGGCACCACTGAAGCTTTCTTT
TRBV7-6	-	15	-	TRBJ1-5	CASSAMSGLNQPQHF	TGTGCCAGCAGCGCCATGTCGGGATTGAATCAGCCCCAGCATTTT
TRBV29-1	TRBD1	16	-	TRBJ1-1	CSVAPSRTGENTEAFF	TGCAGCGTCGCACCCTCCCGGACAGGAGAGAACACTGAAGCTTTCTTT
TRBV30	-	14	-	TRBJ1-2	CAWSDPQGTYGYTF	TGTGCCTGGAGTGACCCACAGGGCACCTATGGCTACACCTTC
TRBV7-9	TRBD1	18	-	TRBJ1-2	CASTLSLARSTGRGGYTF	TGTGCCAGCACCCTTAGCTTGGCCCGATCGACAGGGAGAGGCGGCTACACCTTC
TRBV30	TRBD1	13	-	TRBJ2-7	CAWSAGQGDEQYF	TGTGCCTGGAGCGCGGGACAGGGGGACGAGCAGTACTTC
TRBV25-1	TRBD1	18	few	TRBJ2-1	CASSEPLLGDSTYNEQFF	TGTGCCAGCAGTGAGCCTCTCCTAGGGGACAGCACCTACAATGAGCAGTTCTTC
TRBV11-2	TRBD2	16	-	TRBJ2-2	CASSSTPRGGTGELFF	TGTGCCAGCAGCTCCACCCCGCGGGGGGGCACCGGGGAGCTGTTTTTT
TRBV21-1	-	16	-	TRBJ2-3	CASSKGPILSTDTQYF	TGTGCCAGCAGCAAAGGACCGATATTAAGCACAGATACGCAGTATTTT
TRBV5-4	TRBD2	17	-	TRBJ2-7	CASSLSATSGSSYEQYF	TGTGCCAGCAGCTTGTCCGCGACTAGCGGGAGCTCCTACGAGCAGTACTTC
TRBV18	TRBD1	20	-	TRBJ2-2	CASSYLTGTMGLANTGELFF	TGTGCCAGCTCGTACTTGACAGGGACAATGGGGCTCGCGAACACCGGGGAGCTGTTTTTT
TRBV5-5	-	15	-	TRBJ1-1	CASSLVPAENTEAFF	TGTGCCAGCAGCTTGGTTCCGGCAGAGAACACTGAAGCTTTCTTT
TRBV6-5	TRBD1	13	once	TRBJ2-4	CASSQTGENIQYF	TGTGCCAGCAGTCAAACAGGGGAAAACATTCAGTACTTC
TRBV7-9	TRBD1	16	-	TRBJ2-3	CASSPGDRAATDTQYF	TGTGCCAGCAGCCCGGGGGACAGGGCCGCTACAGATACGCAGTATTTT
TRBV9	-	16	-	TRBJ1-4	CASSIPRRLENEKLFF	TGTGCCAGCAGCATCCCCCGACGGCTAGAAAATGAAAAACTGTTTTTT
TRBV5-1	TRBD1	15	-	TRBJ1-1	CASSFAGTANTEAFF	TGCGCCAGCAGCTTCGCCGGGACAGCGAACACTGAAGCTTTCTTT
TRBV11-3	-	11	once	TRBJ2-1	CASSDYNEQFF	TGTGCCAGCAGCGACTACAATGAGCAGTTCTTC
TRBV28	-	16	-	TRBJ2-5	CASSFAGRGDLETQYF	TGTGCCAGCAGTTTTGCGGGCAGGGGGGATTTGGAGACCCAGTACTTC
TRBV5-5	-	13	-	TRBJ2-5	CASSRGVSETQYF	TGTGCCAGCAGTCGAGGGGTATCGGAGACCCAGTACTTC
TRBV7-9	-	14	-	TRBJ2-2	CASSLGPLTGELFF	TGTGCCAGCAGCTTAGGGCCGCTCACCGGGGAGCTGTTTTTT
TRBV7-2	-	14	-	TRBJ2-7	CASNAGPGFYEQYF	TGTGCCAGCAACGCGGGTCCCGGGTTCTACGAGCAGTACTTC
TRBV7-9	-	13	-	TRBJ1-4	CASSLSPREKLFF	TGTGCCAGCAGCTTGAGTCCAAGGGAAAAACTGTTTTTT
TRBV18	-	13	-	TRBJ1-1	CASSPRGVTEAFF	TGTGCCAGCTCACCACGGGGGGTAACTGAAGCTTTCTTT
TRBV15	-	16	-	TRBJ1-3	CATSRDPLSSGNTIYF	TGTGCCACCAGCAGAGACCCCCTAAGCTCTGGAAACACCATATATTTT
TRBV5-1	-	12	-	TRBJ1-1	CASGPGGTEAFF	TGCGCCAGCGGACCGGGTGGAACTGAAGCTTTCTTT
TRBV6-5	-	14	-	TRBJ1-1	CASLSPGQNTEAFF	TGTGCCAGCTTGAGTCCGGGACAGAACACTGAAGCTTTCTTT
TRBV4-3	-	14	few	TRBJ2-5	CASSQGVAVETQYF	TGCGCCAGCAGCCAAGGGGTGGCGGTGGAGACCCAGTACTTC
TRBV3-1/TRBV3-2	-	13	-	TRBJ1-1	CASSRGGVGLAFF	TGTGCCAGCAGCCGAGGGGGAGTGGGGTTGGCTTTCTTT
TRBV6-5	-	14	once	TRBJ1-5	CASRVRGGNQPQHF	TGTGCCAGCCGAGTTCGGGGAGGCAATCAGCCCCAGCATTTT
TRBV19	-	16	-	TRBJ2-6	CASSQRDRPGANVLTF	TGTGCCAGTAGCCAGCGGGACAGACCTGGGGCCAACGTCCTGACTTTC
TRBV6-5	-	13	-	TRBJ1-6	CASRQGSNSPLHF	TGTGCCAGCAGGCAGGGGAGTAATTCACCCCTCCACTTT
TRBV5-4	-	12	-	TRBJ2-1	CASSHTSYEQFF	TGTGCCAGCAGCCATACTAGCTATGAGCAGTTCTTC
TRBV4-2	-	16	-	TRBJ1-3	CASSQGRQGTGNTIYF	TGTGCCAGCAGCCAAGGCCGGCAGGGGACTGGAAACACCATATATTTT
TRBV6-1	-	13	few	TRBJ1-1	CASSDQTGTEAFF	TGTGCCAGCAGTGACCAAACAGGAACTGAAGCTTTCTTT